The 15 T cell receptor beta chains in this list originate from one sample, sequenced in a study of T-cell reconstitution after alpha-beta-depleted transplantation in children. Preparation of the TCRbeta library involved a method that used unique molecular identifiers. TCRdb analysed the PCR reads with MiXCR anew, one entry per CDR3 protein. This table has 600,000 to 700,000 distinct CDR3 sequences, 16% appearing once. The material sequenced was PBMCs from the stem cell graft donor, taken from the stem cell graft. These receptors all stem from a human donor who donated a stem cell graft to a child with acute myeloid leukemia.

The chain couples TRBV2 to TRBJ2-2; D gene uncertain. The CDR3 loop spans 15 amino acids. Germline V gene sequence: CDR1 SNHLY, CDR2 FYNNEI. The germline V and J ends were trimmed by 3 bases and 1 base, with 9 bases remaining between them. The CDR3 region has the DNA TGTGCCAGCAGTGATGGGCCCGGGAACACCGGGGAGCTGTTTTTT. It yields the protein CASSDGPGNTGELFF.

This clonotype was seen repeatedly, ten times or more. J is TRBJ2-2 and V is TRBV29-1; 10 positions match TRBD2. The CDR3 loop spans 14 amino acids. The V and J ends lost 6 bases and 3 bases, in that order; junction bases with no gene match: 4. Germline loops: CDR1 SQVTM, CDR2 ANQGSEA. The CDR3 is CSVVAGGHTGELFF. The CDR3 DNA follows: TGCAGCGTCGTAGCGGGGGGACACACCGGGGAGCTGTTTTTT.

This clonotype came up a few times. V usage is TRBV4-1 and J usage is TRBJ2-1; D remains ambiguous. V lost 1 base to trimming and J lost 9 bases, with 10 bases between them. The CDR3 extends over 13 amino acids. Germline CDR1 is MGHRA and CDR2 is YSYEKL. The CDR3: CASSQAQVGEQFF. The CDR3 nucleotides read TGCGCCAGCAGCCAAGCGCAGGTAGGTGAGCAGTTCTTC.

There are many counts of this clonotype. The chain uses TRBV6-4 and TRBJ1-1; D not certain. This CDR3 region has 13 residues. Trimming cost V 0 bases and J 4 bases, with 6 bases left between them. Germline lookup yields CDR1 MRHNA and CDR2 SNTAGT. The CDR3 region is CASSDSPGTEAFF. In nucleotides, the CDR3 is TGTGCCAGCAGTGACTCACCGGGCACTGAAGCTTTCTTT.

The chain employs TRBV29-1 and TRBJ1-1; TRBD1 matches at 9 bases. CDR1 and CDR2 from the germline V gene are SQVTM and ANQGSEA. The CDR3 covers 13 residues. The V and J ends lost 2 bases and 8 bases, in that order; junction bases with no gene match: 6. The CDR3 DNA is TGCAGCGTTGAAAGAGGAGACAGGGGGGAAGCTTTCTTT. It specifies CSVERGDRGEAFF.

This clonotype was recorded at least ten times. V is TRBV13 and J is TRBJ2-7, with D uncertain. The CDR3 runs 13 residues. Per germline, CDR1 PRHDT and CDR2 FYEKMQ (reference sequence). With 5 bases removed from V and 0 bases from J, the gap between germline ends came to 8 bases. CDR3 sequence (DNA): TGTGCCAGCAGCCCCCTTAGCTCCTACGAGCAGTACGTC. This sequence encodes CASSPLSSYEQYV.

The V call is TRBV6-2 or TRBV6-3, the J call TRBJ1-3; D unclear. The ends were cut back, 7 bases at V and 1 base at J, with 8 bases in the middle. The CDR3 covers 13 residues. Germline V gives CDR1 MNHEY, CDR2 SVGEGT. Written as DNA, the CDR3 is TGTGCCAGCAAGAGGGCTTCTGGAAACACCATATATTTT. Protein sequence: CASKRASGNTIYF.

This clonotype was detected many times. The J gene is TRBJ2-1, the V gene TRBV4-2; weak D call: TRBD2 (6 bases). The V and J ends lost 0 bases and 8 bases respectively, with 14 bases between them. This CDR3 contains 15 residues. CDR1 and CDR2 (germline): LGHNA, YNFKEQ. The CDR3 nucleotides are TGTGCCAGCAGCCAAGAAAGGGACTTTGACGATGAGCAGTTCTTC. Its protein product is CASSQERDFDDEQFF.

The genes are TRBV12-3 or TRBV12-4 and TRBJ2-2; maybe TRBD2 (6 bases). The CDR3 spans 19 residues. V shed 1 base and J shed 0 bases, with 18 bases lying between them. Here the CDR3 DNA reads TGTGCCAGCAGTTTAGTCACCGGGACGGGAGCCACGAACACCGGGGAGCTGTTTTTT. This gives the protein CASSLVTGTGATNTGELFF.

This clonotype was seen a few times. The chain links TRBV12-3 or TRBV12-4 to TRBJ1-5, with TRBD1 identical over 8 bases. With V trimmed by 5 bases and J by 6 bases, 12 bases remained unmatched. The CDR3 runs 16 residues. The chain's CDR3 is CASSHYGQGAGQPQHF. The CDR3 DNA sequence: TGTGCCAGCAGTCATTACGGCCAGGGGGCAGGTCAGCCCCAGCATTTT.

This clonotype was observed a single time. This chain joins TRBV20-1 and TRBJ2-3; 8 bases align to TRBD2. The ends lost 5 bases at V and 4 bases at J; junction bases unmatched: 5. The CDR3 is 13 residues long. The germline gives CDR1 DFQATT, CDR2 SNEGSKA (reference sequence). In DNA, the CDR3 is TGCAGTGCTGGCAGCGGGGGAGCAGATACGCAGTATTTT. It is translated as CSAGSGGADTQYF.

This chain uses TRBV25-1 with TRBJ2-3, with 9 nucleotides matching TRBD2. CDR1 and CDR2 from the germline V gene are MGHDK and SYGVNS. This CDR3 spans 14 amino acids. With V trimmed by 8 bases and J by 4 bases, 7 bases remained unmatched. CDR3 sequence: CASLPGLASDTQYF. The CDR3 DNA is TGTGCCAGCCTCCCGGGACTAGCATCAGATACGCAGTATTTT.

Many counts were recorded for this clonotype. The rearrangement joins TRBV20-1 to TRBJ1-5; 8 bases map to TRBD1. CDR1 is DFQATT, CDR2 SNEGSKA, per germline (reference sequence). There are 15 residues in the CDR3. V lost 5 bases, J lost 2 bases, and 8 bases stayed unmatched. CDR3 sequence reads: CSAQQGVGGNQPQHF. The CDR3 bases are TGCAGTGCTCAACAGGGGGTCGGTGGCAATCAGCCCCAGCATTTT.

In this sample, this clonotype turned up many times. The chain is built from TRBV6-5 and TRBJ2-7; D perhaps matches TRBD1 (6 bases). Trimming removed 2 bases from V and 4 bases from J, with 12 bases in between. The CDR3 has 14 amino acids. Germline V CDR1 and CDR2: MNHEY, SVGAGI. The CDR3 DNA is TGTGCCAGCAGTTACCTGGCAGGGGTGTACGAGCAGTACTTC. Translated, it gives CASSYLAGVYEQYF.

This clonotype came up a few times. V usage is TRBV27 and J usage is TRBJ2-3; no clear D gene. The germline CDR1 and CDR2 sequences are MNHEY and SMNVEV (reference sequence). The CDR3 spans 14 residues. V was trimmed by 5 bases and J by 5 bases, leaving 14 bases between them. CDR3 DNA sequence: TGTGCCAGCAGTCCGTCCGGCTTCATAGATACGCAGTATTTT. Its translation is CASSPSGFIDTQYF.